This entry lists 17 T cell receptor beta chains sequenced from one sample in a study of PD-L1 blockade in urothelial cancer. TCRdb's table, derived via immunoSEQ multiplex PCR, lists solely in-frame clones and lacks some. The sample contains around 66,000 clones, 88% of which appear only once. Regarding time point: peripheral blood 6 weeks after treatment start. The starting material was PBMCs, obtained around atezolizumab (anti-PD-L1) treatment. These receptors were obtained from a man aged 55-75 years with urothelial cancer.

The chain employs TRBV5-1 and TRBJ2-3, with TRBD2 matching over 12 bases. CDR1 and CDR2 from the germline V gene are SGHRS and YFSETQ. The ends lost 3 bases at V and 0 bases at J; junction bases unmatched: 5. The CDR3 covers 17 residues. For the CDR3, the DNA is TGCGCCAGCAGCTCCCGGACTAGCGGGACGAGCACAGATACGCAGTATTTT. Protein product: CASSSRTSGTSTDTQYF.

The chain joins TRBV10-1 to TRBJ2-1; unclear D gene. V was clipped by 0 bases and J by 15 bases, with 12 bases between them. CDR3 length equals 12 residues. From germline, CDR1 is WNHNN and CDR2 SYGVQD (reference sequence). The chain's CDR3 is CASSESARLLFF. Written as DNA, the CDR3 is TGCGCCAGCAGTGAGTCTGCGAGACTCTTGTTCTTC.

The chain uses TRBV18 and TRBJ1-1, with 10 bases matching TRBD1. CDR1 is KGHSH and CDR2 is LQKENI in the germline V gene. Losses at the gene ends were 2 bases for V and 1 base for J; bases not matched to a gene: 4. The CDR3 has 16 residues. The CDR3 loop is CASSPDRGRGNTEAFF. The CDR3 coding sequence is TGTGCCAGCTCACCAGACAGGGGGCGTGGGAACACTGAAGCTTTCTTT. Looking up the rest from reference TRBV18 and TRBJ1-1 gives the full variable domain: NAGVMQNPRHLVRRRGQEARLRCSPMKGHSHVYWYRQLPEEGLKFMVYLQKENIIDESGMPKERFSAEFPKEGPSILRIQQVVRGDSAAYFCASSPDRGRGNTEAFFGQGTRLTVV.

The chain combines TRBV19 with TRBJ2-6; weak D call: TRBD2 (5 bases). CDR1 is LNHDA, CDR2 SQIVND, per germline (reference sequence). CDR3 length equals 16 residues. The germline V and J ends were trimmed by 0 bases and 2 bases, with 8 bases remaining between them. The CDR3 region is CASSIEVGAGANVLTF. DNA for the CDR3: TGTGCCAGTAGTATAGAGGTCGGGGCTGGGGCCAACGTCCTGACTTTC. Combining the CDR3 with reference TRBV19 and TRBJ2-6 gives the whole variable domain DGGITQSPKYLFRKEGQNVTLSCEQNLNHDAMYWYRQDPGQGLRLIYYSQIVNDFQKGDIAEGYSVSREKKESFPLTVTSAQKNPTAFYLCASSIEVGAGANVLTFGAGSRLTVL.

This chain uses TRBV9 with TRBJ2-7; no clear D. V dropped 0 bases and J dropped 1 base, with 5 bases sitting between them. CDR3 length: 13 amino acids. Germline assignment: CDR1 SGDLS and CDR2 YYNGEE. CDR3 sequence: CASSVGHSYEQYF. The CDR3 DNA reads as TGTGCCAGCAGCGTAGGACATTCCTACGAGCAGTACTTC.

This chain uses TRBV5-1 with TRBJ1-6; D may be TRBD1 (6 bases). Per germline, CDR1 SGHRS and CDR2 YFSETQ. The CDR3 has 16 residues. V lost 2 bases, J lost 5 bases, and 14 bases lay in between. The DNA of the CDR3 is TGCGCCAGCAGCTTTCGGGGAGGGGGGGATAATTCACCCCTCCACTTT. Translation: CASSFRGGGDNSPLHF.

J is TRBJ2-3 and V is TRBV7-3; 8 bases align to TRBD2. This CDR3 region has 17 residues. V lost 3 bases, J lost 4 bases, and 12 bases stayed unmatched. Germline V CDR1 and CDR2: SGHTA, FQGTGA. Here the CDR3 DNA reads TGTGCCAGCAGCTTTCAAAGCGGGAGCCTCTCTCCAGATACGCAGTATTTT. This codes for CASSFQSGSLSPDTQYF.

This clone was picked up a small number of times. The chain is built from TRBV6-5 and TRBJ2-3, with 12 bases that match TRBD2. V lost 6 bases and J lost 3; bases outside the gene matches: 4. Germline CDR1 MNHEY, CDR2 SVGAGI. The CDR3 is 15 amino acids. The CDR3 coding sequence is TGTGCCAGCAGCCTAGCGGGAGGGACGACAGATACGCAGTATTTT. Translating gives CASSLAGGTTDTQYF.

The chain recombines TRBV10-3 with TRBJ2-5; D gene unclear. The CDR3 has 13 amino acids. V was pared by 2 bases and J by 9 bases, with 13 bases between. CDR1 and CDR2 (germline): ENHRY, SYGVKD. The CDR3 DNA sequence: TGTGCCATCAGTGAGGGTCCGGGTCGGTCCCAGTACTTC. Translated, it gives CAISEGPGRSQYF.

The chain recombines TRBV7-9 with TRBJ1-2, with 8 bases identical to TRBD1. Trimming cost V 11 bases and J 5 bases; bases outside gene matches: 4. Looked up from germline, CDR1 is SEHNR and CDR2 is FQNEAQ (reference sequence). The CDR3 loop spans 11 amino acids. The CDR3 DNA is TGTGCCGCCGGGACAGGTTATGGCTACACCTTC. Translation gives CAAGTGYGYTF.

This chain uses TRBV6-5 with TRBJ1-1, with D possibly matching TRBD1 (5 bases). V lost 7 bases and J 1 base, leaving 10 bases between the germline ends. Germline CDR1 is MNHEY and CDR2 is SVGAGI. The CDR3 totals 13 residues. The CDR3 DNA reads TGTGCCAGCAATCGACAGAGGAACACTGAAGCTTTCTTT. Its translation is CASNRQRNTEAFF.

Of note for this clone: This same CDR3 is encoded by further DNA sequences in the sample. This chain uses TRBV28 with TRBJ2-5, with TRBD1 as a possible D gene (5 bases). V lost 6 bases, J lost 2 bases, and 7 bases lay in between. Germline V gene lookup returns CDR1 MDHEN and CDR2 SYDVKM. The CDR3 covers 12 residues. The CDR3 coding sequence is TGTGCCAGCAGAAGGGGTCAAGAGACCCAGTACTTC. Amino acid sequence: CASRRGQETQYF.

This clone was counted between two and nine times. Other DNA sequences in the sample encode the same CDR3. The chain carries TRBV20-1 and TRBJ1-2; D gene uncertain. Per the germline V gene, CDR1 is DFQATT and CDR2 is SNEGSKA (reference sequence). This CDR3 is 11 amino acids long. V dropped 3 bases and J dropped 2 bases, with 4 bases sitting between them. For the CDR3, the DNA is TGCAGTGCTAGCAGGAACTATGGCTACACCTTC. Protein sequence: CSASRNYGYTF.

The V and J genes are TRBV15 and TRBJ1-1; TRBD1 matches 9 bases. The CDR3 contains 16 residues. Trimming cost V 0 bases and J 5 bases; bases outside gene matches: 7. CDR1 and CDR2 (germline): LNHNV, YYDKDF (reference sequence). Here the CDR3 reads CATSRDPNRGRTEAFF. The CDR3 coding sequence is TGTGCCACCAGCAGAGATCCGAACAGGGGGCGAACTGAAGCTTTCTTT.

This chain connects TRBV30 to TRBJ1-5, with D maybe TRBD1 (5 bases). CDR1 is GTSNPN, CDR2 SVGIG, per germline (reference sequence). Deletions cut 1 base from V and 9 bases from J, with 13 bases between. The CDR3 runs to 13 residues. The CDR3 DNA reads TGTGCCTGGAGTGATACAGGATCAACGCCCCAGCATTTT. It encodes CAWSDTGSTPQHF.

The rearrangement links TRBV19 to TRBJ2-5; D not resolved. This CDR3 region has 13 residues. Deletions cut 3 bases from V and 0 bases from J, with 5 bases between. Germline V gene data show CDR1 as LNHDA and CDR2 as SQIVND (reference sequence). The CDR3 DNA reads as TGTGCCAGTAGTATGAGGTACCAAGAGACCCAGTACTTC. Residues: CASSMRYQETQYF.

This clone was recorded only once. The chain uses TRBV27 and TRBJ2-5; D remains unclear. The V end was cut by 6 bases, the J end by 0 bases, with 5 bases between. CDR1 is MNHEY, CDR2 SMNVEV, per germline (reference sequence). The CDR3 is 12 amino acids. This CDR3 is CASSTNQETQYF. The DNA for the CDR3 is TGTGCCAGCAGCACAAACCAAGAGACCCAGTACTTC.